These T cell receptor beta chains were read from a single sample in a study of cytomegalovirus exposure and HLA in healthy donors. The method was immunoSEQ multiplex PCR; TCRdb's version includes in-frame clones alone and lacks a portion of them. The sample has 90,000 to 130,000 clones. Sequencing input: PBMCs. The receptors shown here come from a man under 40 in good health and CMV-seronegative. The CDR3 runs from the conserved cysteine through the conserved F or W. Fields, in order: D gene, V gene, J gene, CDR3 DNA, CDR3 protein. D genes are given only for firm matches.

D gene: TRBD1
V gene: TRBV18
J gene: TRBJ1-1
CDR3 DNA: TGTGCCAGCTCACCACGGGACAGGGACGCTGAAGCTTTCTTT
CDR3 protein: CASSPRDRDAEAFF

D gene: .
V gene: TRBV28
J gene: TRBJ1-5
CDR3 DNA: TGTGCCAGCAAGGGGTTCCGGGGACTCTCTAGCAATCAGCCCCAGCATTTT
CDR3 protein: CASKGFRGLSSNQPQHF

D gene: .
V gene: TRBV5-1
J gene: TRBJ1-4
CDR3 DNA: TGCGCCAGCAGGCAACAGGGAATTGGGGAAAAACTGTTTTTT
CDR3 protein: CASRQQGIGEKLFF

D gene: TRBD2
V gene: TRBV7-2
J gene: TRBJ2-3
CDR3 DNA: TGTGCCAGCAGCTTAGAGGGACTAGCGGGTTGGCGGGATACGCAGTATTTT
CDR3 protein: CASSLEGLAGWRDTQYF

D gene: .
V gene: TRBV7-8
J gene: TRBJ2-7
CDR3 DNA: TGTGCCAGCAGCTTTAGTACCTACGAGCAGTACTTC
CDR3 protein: CASSFSTYEQYF

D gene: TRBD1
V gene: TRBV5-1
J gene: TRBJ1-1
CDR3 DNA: TGCGCCAGCAGTCCCGGGACAGGGGCGAGGAACACTGAAGCTTTCTTT
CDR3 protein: CASSPGTGARNTEAFF

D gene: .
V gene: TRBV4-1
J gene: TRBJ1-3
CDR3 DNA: TGCGCCAGCAGCCAAGAGCTCCTAGGGAGATTCTCTGGAAACACCATATATTTT
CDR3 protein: CASSQELLGRFSGNTIYF

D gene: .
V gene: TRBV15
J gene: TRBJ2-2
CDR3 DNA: TGTGCCACCAGCGCCCGGGCAGGGGCCAACCCCGGGGAGCTGTTTTTT
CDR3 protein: CATSARAGANPGELFF

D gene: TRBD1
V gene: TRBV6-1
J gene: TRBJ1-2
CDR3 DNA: TGTGCCAGCGGCCGACAGGGGGCGTTCTATGGCTACACCTTC
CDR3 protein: CASGRQGAFYGYTF

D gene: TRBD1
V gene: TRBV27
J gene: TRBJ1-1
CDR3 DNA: TGTGCCAGCAGTCCACGACAGGGACTCGAGAACACTGAAGCTTTCTTT
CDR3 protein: CASSPRQGLENTEAFF

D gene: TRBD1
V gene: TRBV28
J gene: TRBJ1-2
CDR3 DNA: TGTGCCAGCAGTTTAGTGGACAGGGGGCATGGCTACACCTTC
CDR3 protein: CASSLVDRGHGYTF